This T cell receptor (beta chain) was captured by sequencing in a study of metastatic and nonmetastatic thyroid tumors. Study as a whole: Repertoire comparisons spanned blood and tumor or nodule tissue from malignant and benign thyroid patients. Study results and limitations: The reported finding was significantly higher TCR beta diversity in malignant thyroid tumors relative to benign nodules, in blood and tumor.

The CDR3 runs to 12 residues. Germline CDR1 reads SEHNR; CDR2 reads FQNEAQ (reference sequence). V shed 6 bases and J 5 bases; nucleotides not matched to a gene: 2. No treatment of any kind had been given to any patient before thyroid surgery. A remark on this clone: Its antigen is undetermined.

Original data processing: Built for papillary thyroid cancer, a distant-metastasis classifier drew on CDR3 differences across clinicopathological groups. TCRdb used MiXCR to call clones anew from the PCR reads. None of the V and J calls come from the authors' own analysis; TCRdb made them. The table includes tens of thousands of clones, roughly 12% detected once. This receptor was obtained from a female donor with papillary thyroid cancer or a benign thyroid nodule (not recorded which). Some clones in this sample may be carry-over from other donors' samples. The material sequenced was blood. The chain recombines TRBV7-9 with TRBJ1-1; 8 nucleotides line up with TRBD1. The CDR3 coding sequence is TGTGCCAGCAGACAGGGGGTAACTGAAGCTTTCTTT. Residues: CASRQGVTEAFF. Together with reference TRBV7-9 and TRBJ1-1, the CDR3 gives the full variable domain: DTGVSQNPRHKITKRGQNVTFRCDPISEHNRLYWYRQTLGQGPEFLTYFQNEAQLEKSRLLSDRFSAERPKGSFSTLEIQRTEQGDSAMYLCASRQGVTEAFFGQGTRLTVV.